This T cell receptor beta chain was recorded in a study of cytomegalovirus exposure and HLA in healthy donors. The V gene lost 3 bases and the J gene lost 2 bases, with 13 bases spanning the gap. Looked up from germline, CDR1 is SGHDN and CDR2 is FVKESK. The CDR3 loop spans 15 amino acids. Only in-frame clones appear in the TCRdb table, and some are missing; sequencing was by immunoSEQ multiplex PCR. The repertoire holds some 75,000 clones, with about 95% as singletons. The sequenced sample was PBMCs. This chain connects TRBV14 to TRBJ1-1; D unclear. The sequence derives from a woman aged 18-29 years in good health and CMV-seronegative. For the CDR3, the DNA is TGTGCCAGCAGCCAGACGACCAACAGAAACACTGAAGCTTTCTTT. As protein: CASSQTTNRNTEAFF.